Sequencing of this T cell receptor (beta chain) was carried out in a study of T cell changes during pregnancy in multiple sclerosis. Assay used: immunoSEQ multiplex PCR; TCRdb lists only in-frame clones, some missing. The table has more than 70,000 clones, roughly 91% seen once. The CDR3 loop spans 16 amino acids. The germline V gene encodes CDR1 KGHSH and CDR2 LQKENI. Trimming cost V 2 bases and J 2 bases; bases outside gene matches: 5. This clone appeared a single time. This clonotype was sampled from a female donor in good health, enrolled as a control in a pregnancy study. The chain combines TRBV18 with TRBJ2-3; 9 bases are shared with TRBD2. The sequenced sample was peripheral blood, obtained after pregnancy. The CDR3 DNA is TGTGCCAGCTCACCATCCGCGGGGGGGACCACAGATACGCAGTATTTT. It is translated as CASSPSAGGTTDTQYF.